This is a list of T cell receptor beta chains from one sample in a study of T cells expressing NK-cell markers. TCRdb re-called the 5' RACE reads; one entry per CDR3 protein, DNA not given. The sample totals about 260,000 distinct CDR3 sequences. The sequenced sample consisted of blood T cells: a sorted CD56 or NKG2C T cell subset, CD4+ or CD8+ T cells, or bulk PBMC T cells (not recorded which). All receptors derive from a man younger than 30 in good health. CDR3s include the opening cysteine and the closing phenylalanine or tryptophan. Each record gives: V gene, J gene, CDR3 protein.

>TRBV7-9|TRBJ2-3
CASSLTGLGTDTQYF
>TRBV20-1|TRBJ2-7
CSARARGQIITYEQYF
>TRBV12-3/TRBV12-4|TRBJ2-2
CASSPRRDRGTGELFF
>TRBV15|TRBJ2-3
CATSGGAANADTQYF
>TRBV29-1|TRBJ2-1
CSVVAGSNEQFF
>TRBV12-3/TRBV12-4|TRBJ2-5
CASRFQGARQETQYF
>TRBV2|TRBJ2-1
CASSVGFEQFF
>TRBV29-1|TRBJ2-7
CSAGMGQGADEQYF
>TRBV20-1|TRBJ1-1
CSALTGGVNTEAFF
>TRBV5-1|TRBJ2-6
CASSPDPTSGANVLTF
>TRBV6-2/TRBV6-3|TRBJ2-1
CASLAANEQFF
>TRBV20-1|TRBJ2-4
CSASNRDKESQYF